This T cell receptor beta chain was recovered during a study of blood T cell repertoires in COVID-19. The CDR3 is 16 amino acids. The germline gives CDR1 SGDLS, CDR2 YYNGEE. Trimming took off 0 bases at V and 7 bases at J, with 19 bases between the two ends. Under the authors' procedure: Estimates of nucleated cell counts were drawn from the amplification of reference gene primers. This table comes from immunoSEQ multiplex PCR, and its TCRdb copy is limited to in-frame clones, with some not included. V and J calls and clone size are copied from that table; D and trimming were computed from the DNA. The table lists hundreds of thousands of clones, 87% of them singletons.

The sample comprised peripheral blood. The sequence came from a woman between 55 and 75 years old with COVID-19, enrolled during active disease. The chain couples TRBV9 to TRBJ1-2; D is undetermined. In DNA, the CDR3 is TGTGCCAGCAGCGTAGCTTTGTCCGGGGTCTTGAGTGGCTACACCTTC. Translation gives CASSVALSGVLSGYTF.